The next 6 T cell receptor beta chains were all read from a single sample in a study of cytomegalovirus exposure and HLA in healthy donors. The data were produced by immunoSEQ multiplex PCR, yet TCRdb's version contains in-frame clones alone and is incomplete. Seen here are more than 45,000 clones, 89% observed once, and the top ten hold more than 14%. The sample comprised PBMCs. These receptors were obtained from a woman between 18 and 30 years old in good health and CMV-seronegative.

This clone was seen a few times. The chain has TRBV6-1 and TRBJ2-1; 10 nucleotides line up with TRBD1. V gave up 1 base and J gave up 3 bases; unmatched junction bases: 0. CDR1 is MNHNS and CDR2 is SASEGT in the germline V gene. This CDR3 comprises 15 residues. This CDR3 is CASSEGTGGYNEQFF. The CDR3 nucleotides read TGTGCCAGCAGTGAAGGGACAGGGGGCTACAATGAGCAGTTCTTC.

The chain is built from TRBV9 and TRBJ2-5, with 7 bases identical to TRBD2. This CDR3 is 14 amino acids long. The V gene's germline CDR1 is SGDLS and CDR2 YYNGEE. J lost 2 bases, V lost 4 bases, and 5 bases had no gene match. CDR3 DNA: TGTGCCAGCAGCCCGGGACTAAATCAAGAGACCCAGTACTTC. It is translated as CASSPGLNQETQYF.

The CDR3 region has the DNA TGTGCCAGCAGCGCCCGGGACAGACCCTACGAGCAGTACTTC. It specifies CASSARDRPYEQYF. This rearrangement joins TRBV9 to TRBJ2-7; the match to TRBD1 covers 7 bases. Per germline, CDR1 SGDLS and CDR2 YYNGEE. Trimming cost V 3 bases and J 2 bases; bases outside gene matches: 5. This CDR3 spans 14 amino acids. Filled out from reference TRBV9 and TRBJ2-7, the complete variable domain reads DSGVTQTPKHLITATGQRVTLRCSPRSGDLSVYWYQQSLDQGLQFLIQYYNGEERAKGNILERFSAQQFPDLHSELNLSSLELGDSALYFCASSARDRPYEQYFGPGTRLTVT.

The gene calls are TRBV12-5 and TRBJ2-5; 9 bases match TRBD1. This CDR3 is built from 14 residues. J lost 5 bases, V lost 5 bases, and 6 bases had no gene match. CDR1 is LGHNT, CDR2 FRNRAP, per germline. DNA of the CDR3: TGTGCTAGTGGTCTGAACAGGGGGCGGGAGACCCAGTACTTC. Its protein product is CASGLNRGRETQYF.

The chain has TRBV7-2 and TRBJ2-7; 7 nucleotides match TRBD2. Germline trimming cut 5 bases from V and 0 bases from J; bases unmatched to any gene: 10. CDR3 size: 16 residues. Germline V gene sequence: CDR1 SGHTA, CDR2 FQGNSA. This CDR3 reads CASSRKLATSSYEQYF. The CDR3 DNA reads as TGTGCCAGCAGCAGAAAACTAGCGACGAGCTCCTACGAGCAGTACTTC. Based on the CDR3 plus reference TRBV7-2 and TRBJ2-7, the full variable domain is GAGVSQSPSNKVTEKGKDVELRCDPISGHTALYWYRQSLGQGLEFLIYFQGNSAPDKSGLPSDRFSAERTGGSVSTLTIQRTQQEDSAVYLCASSRKLATSSYEQYFGPGTRLTVT.

The chain couples TRBV21-1 to TRBJ2-5; the D call TRBD1 from the table was never checked on the DNA. TRBV21-1 is noted as a pseudogene. The length of the CDR3 is 18 residues. CDR3 DNA sequence: TGTGCCAGCAGCAAGAGGGGCCGCCGTCGGGACAGAGAAGAGACCCAGTACTTC. Protein sequence: CASSKRGRRRDREETQYF.